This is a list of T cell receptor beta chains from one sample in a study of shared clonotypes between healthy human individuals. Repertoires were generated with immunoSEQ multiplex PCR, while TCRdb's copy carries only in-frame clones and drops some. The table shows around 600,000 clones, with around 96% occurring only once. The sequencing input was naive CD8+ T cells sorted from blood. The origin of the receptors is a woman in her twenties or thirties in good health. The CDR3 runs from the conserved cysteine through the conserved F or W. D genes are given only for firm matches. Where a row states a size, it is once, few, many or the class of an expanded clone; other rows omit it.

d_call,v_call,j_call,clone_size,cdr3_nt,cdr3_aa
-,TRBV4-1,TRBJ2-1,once,TGCGCCAGCAGCCAACCCCTGAAGGGAGACCCTACCTACAATGAGCAGTTCTTC,CASSQPLKGDPTYNEQFF
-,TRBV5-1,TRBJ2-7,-,TGCGCCAGCAGCACGACCGAGACCTACGAGCAGTACTTC,CASSTTETYEQYF
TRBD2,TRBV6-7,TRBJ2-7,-,TGTGCCAGCACCTCAGAGATGGGCACGATCAAGACTAGCGGACACACCCACGAGCAGTACTTC,CASTSEMGTIKTSGHTHEQYF
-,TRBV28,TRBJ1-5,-,TGTGCCAGCAGGGGCGGTCAGCCCCAGCATTTT,CASRGGQPQHF
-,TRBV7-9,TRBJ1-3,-,TGTGCCAGCAGCTCCCCGATCCGTTCTGGAAACACCATATATTTT,CASSSPIRSGNTIYF
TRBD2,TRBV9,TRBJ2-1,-,TGTGCCAGCAGCGTTAATATAGCGGGAGTCATCCACAATGAGCAGTTCTTC,CASSVNIAGVIHNEQFF
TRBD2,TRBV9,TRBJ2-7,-,TGTGCCAGCAGCGCCAGCGGGAGAAACTACGAGCAGTACTTC,CASSASGRNYEQYF
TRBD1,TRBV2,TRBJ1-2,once,TGTGCCAGCAGTGAGGACAGGGGGTCTAACTATGGCTACACCTTC,CASSEDRGSNYGYTF
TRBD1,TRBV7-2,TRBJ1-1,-,TGTGCCAGCAGCTCACGGCGGGGGACAGGGGGCTTCGGCACTGAAGCTTTCTTT,CASSSRRGTGGFGTEAFF
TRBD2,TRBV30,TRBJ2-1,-,TGTGCCTGGGACGGACTAGCGGGACCAAGTGGTGAGCAGTTCTTC,CAWDGLAGPSGEQFF
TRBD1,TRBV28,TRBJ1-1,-,TGTGCCAGCAGTCCAGGGGGTAACACTGAAGCTTTCTTT,CASSPGGNTEAFF
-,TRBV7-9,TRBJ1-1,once,TGTGCCAGCAGCCAAGTAACAGAGGGAGGTGAAGCTTTCTTT,CASSQVTEGGEAFF
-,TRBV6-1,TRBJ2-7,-,TGTGCCAGCAGTGAAGCGAGGTTAGCGGTCTCCTACGAGCAGTACTTC,CASSEARLAVSYEQYF
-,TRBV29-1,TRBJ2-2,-,TGCAGCGTTCGGACAGTTAACACCGGGGAGCTGTTTTTT,CSVRTVNTGELFF
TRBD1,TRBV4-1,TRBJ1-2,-,TGCGCCAGCAGCCCCTTGACAGGGGGCTATGGCTACACCTTC,CASSPLTGGYGYTF
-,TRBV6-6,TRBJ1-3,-,TGTGCCAGCAGACAGGGTCCCCCTGGAAACACCATATATTTT,CASRQGPPGNTIYF
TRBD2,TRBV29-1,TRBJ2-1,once,TGCAGCGGGAGGGGCGGGAGGGCCCCCTACAATGAGCAGTTCTTC,CSGRGGRAPYNEQFF
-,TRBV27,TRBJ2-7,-,TGTGCCAGCAGTTCGACGGTCTCCTACGAGCAGTACTTC,CASSSTVSYEQYF
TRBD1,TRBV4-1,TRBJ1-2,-,TGCGCCAGCAGCCCGTCAGGGGGCATACAGGATGGCTACACCTTC,CASSPSGGIQDGYTF
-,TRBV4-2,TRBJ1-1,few,TGTGCCAGCAGCCCGGGGTTCAACACTGAAGCTTTCTTT,CASSPGFNTEAFF
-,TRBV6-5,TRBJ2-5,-,TGTGCCAGCAGTCCCTCTCGGACCCCCTTTGAAACCCAGTACTTC,CASSPSRTPFETQYF
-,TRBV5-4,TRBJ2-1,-,TGTGCCAGCAGCTTGGGAAGTGAGCAGTTCTTC,CASSLGSEQFF
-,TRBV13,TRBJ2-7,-,TGTGCCAGCAGCGCCACAGGGTCCTCCTACGAGCAGTACTTC,CASSATGSSYEQYF
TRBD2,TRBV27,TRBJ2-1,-,TGTGCCAGCAGTTCAGGGACTAGCGGGAGCGGTGAGCAGTTCTTC,CASSSGTSGSGEQFF
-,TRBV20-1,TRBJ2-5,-,TGCAGTGCTGCCTACCAAGAGACCCAGTACTTC,CSAAYQETQYF
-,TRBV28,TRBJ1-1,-,TGTGCCAGCAGTTTTCTACGGGGTATTACTGAAGCTTTCTTT,CASSFLRGITEAFF
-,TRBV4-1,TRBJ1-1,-,TGCGCCAGCAGCCAAGGGGACTCCACCAGGAGGTTCGCTGAAGCTTTCTTT,CASSQGDSTRRFAEAFF
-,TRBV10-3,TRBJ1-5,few,TGTGCCATCAGTGAGTCCTGGGTGTCTAGCAATCAGCCCCAGCATTTT,CAISESWVSSNQPQHF
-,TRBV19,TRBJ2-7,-,TGTGCCAGTAGTAGCGCCTTCGCCTACGAGCAGTACTTC,CASSSAFAYEQYF
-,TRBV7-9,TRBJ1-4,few,TGTGCCAGCAGCACGGAGCCTTGGGAACTGTTTTTT,CASSTEPWELFF
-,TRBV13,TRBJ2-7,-,TGTGCCAGCAGCTTAGGCCGTTGGGCCGAGCAGTACTTC,CASSLGRWAEQYF